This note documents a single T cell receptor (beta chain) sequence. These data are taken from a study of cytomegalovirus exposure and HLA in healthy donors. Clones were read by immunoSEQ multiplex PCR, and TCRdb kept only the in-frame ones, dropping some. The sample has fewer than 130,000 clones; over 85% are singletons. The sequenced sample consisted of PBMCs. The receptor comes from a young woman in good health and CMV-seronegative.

CDR3 sequence reads: CASSLNYEQFF. CDR3 nucleotides: TGTGCCAGCAGCTTAAACTATGAGCAGTTCTTC. The chain carries TRBV7-9 and TRBJ2-1; D not certain. The CDR3 runs 11 residues. Trimming cost V 2 bases and J 8 bases, with 4 bases left between them. CDR1 and CDR2 (germline): SEHNR, FQNEAQ (reference sequence).